The source of this TCR beta chain is a study of blood T cell repertoires in COVID-19. In the study overall: COVID-19 samples from acute and convalescent phases originated in the United States, Italy and Spain. T cells, B-cell-depleted T cells, or PBMCs provided the cDNA or gDNA that served as material.

Per the authors' pipeline: Reference gene primer amplification gave estimated nucleated cell counts. The data were produced by immunoSEQ multiplex PCR, yet TCRdb's version contains in-frame clones alone and is incomplete. V and J calls and clone size come straight from that table; D and trimming were deduced from the DNA. The sample lists about 100,000 clones, roughly nine tenths seen once, with 4.5% to 6% in the top ten. From germline, CDR1 is SGHKS and CDR2 YYEKEE (reference sequence). The CDR3 is made up of 17 amino acids. Trimming left V 1 base short and J 8 bases short, with 24 bases between. The TCR originated in a human donor in a cohort sampled during active COVID-19. The chain employs TRBV5-5 and TRBJ1-2; D is possibly TRBD1 (6 bases). Sequencing was carried out using peripheral blood. CDR3 residues: CASSLFAGGAWEGGYTF. CDR3 sequence (DNA): TGTGCCAGCAGCTTGTTTGCTGGGGGCGCGTGGGAAGGCGGCTACACCTTC.